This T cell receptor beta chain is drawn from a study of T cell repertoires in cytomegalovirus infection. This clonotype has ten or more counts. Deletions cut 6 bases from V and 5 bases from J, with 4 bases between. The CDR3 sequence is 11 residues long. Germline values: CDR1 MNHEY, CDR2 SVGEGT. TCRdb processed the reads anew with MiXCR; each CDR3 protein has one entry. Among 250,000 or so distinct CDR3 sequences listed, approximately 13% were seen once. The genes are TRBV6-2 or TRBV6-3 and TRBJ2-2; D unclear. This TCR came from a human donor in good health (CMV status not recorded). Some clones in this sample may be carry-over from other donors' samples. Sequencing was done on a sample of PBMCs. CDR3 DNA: TGTGCCAGCAGGAGGACCGGGGAGCTGTTTTTT. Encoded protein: CASRRTGELFF.